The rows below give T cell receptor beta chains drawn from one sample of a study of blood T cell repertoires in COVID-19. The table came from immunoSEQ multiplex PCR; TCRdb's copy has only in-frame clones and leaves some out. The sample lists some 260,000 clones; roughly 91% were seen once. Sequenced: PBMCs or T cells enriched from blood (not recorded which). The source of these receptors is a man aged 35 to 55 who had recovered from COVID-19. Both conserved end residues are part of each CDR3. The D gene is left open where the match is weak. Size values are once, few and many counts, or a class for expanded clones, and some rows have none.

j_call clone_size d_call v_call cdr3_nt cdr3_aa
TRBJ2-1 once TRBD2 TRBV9 TGTGCCAGCAGCTCTAGCGGTCCCTACAATGAGCAGTTCTTC CASSSSGPYNEQFF
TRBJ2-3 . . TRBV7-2 TGTGCCAGCAGCTTAACCGGGAGAATCACAGATACGCAGTATTTT CASSLTGRITDTQYF
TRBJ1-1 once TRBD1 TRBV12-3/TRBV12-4 TGTGCCAGCACTCGGACAGGAGGCACTGAAGCTTTCTTT CASTRTGGTEAFF
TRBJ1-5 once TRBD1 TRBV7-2 TGTGCCAGCAGCGACGGACAGGGGGCCAGCAATCAGCCCCAGCATTTT CASSDGQGASNQPQHF
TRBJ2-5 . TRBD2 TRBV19 TGTGCCAGTAGTTCTTGGGGCGGGACTAGCGGGGGGCAAGAGACCCAGTACTTC CASSSWGGTSGGQETQYF
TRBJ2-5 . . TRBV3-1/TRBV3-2 TGTGCCAGCAGCCAAGATCGAACTAGAGGTGAGACCCAGTACTTC CASSQDRTRGETQYF
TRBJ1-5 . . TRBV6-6 TGTGCCAGCAGCCTTAATAGCAATCAGCCCCAGCATTTT CASSLNSNQPQHF
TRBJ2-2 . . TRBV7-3 TGTGCCAGCAGCCCGTGGGGTTGGCAGGGGCTGGGGACCGGGGAGCTGTTTTTT CASSPWGWQGLGTGELFF
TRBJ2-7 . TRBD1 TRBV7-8 TGTGCCAGCAGCTTACTTACAGGGGTGAACCAGCAGTACTTC CASSLLTGVNQQYF
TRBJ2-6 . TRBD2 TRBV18 TGTGCCAGCTCACCACCGGCTAGCGGGGTATCTGGGGCCAACGTCCTGACTTTC CASSPPASGVSGANVLTF
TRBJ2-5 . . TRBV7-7 TGTGCTAGCAGCCCGGGACAAGCCGAGGGGGCCCAGTACTTC CASSPGQAEGAQYF
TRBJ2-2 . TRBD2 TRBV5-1 TGCGCCAGCAGCTTGTCAGCGGGGGGTCCCGGGGAGCTGTTTTTT CASSLSAGGPGELFF
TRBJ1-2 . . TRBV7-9 TGTGCCAGCAGCTTTCTCGACAGCGGCTACACCTTC CASSFLDSGYTF
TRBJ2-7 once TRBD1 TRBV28 TGTGCCAGCAGTTCAGGGGGCTTCTACGAGCAGTACTTC CASSSGGFYEQYF
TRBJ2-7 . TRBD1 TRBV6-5 TGTGCCAGCAGTTCCCTCAAGGGGGCAGCGAGCGAGCAGTACTTC CASSSLKGAASEQYF
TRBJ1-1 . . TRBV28 TGTGCCAGCAGTCCTCCGGACTCCTCGTGGACTGAAGCTTTCTTT CASSPPDSSWTEAFF
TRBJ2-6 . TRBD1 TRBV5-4 TGTGCCAGCAGCTTGTTAGGGGGCTTAAATGGGGCCAACGTCCTGACTTTC CASSLLGGLNGANVLTF
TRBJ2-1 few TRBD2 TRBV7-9 TGTGCCAGCAGCTTATACGCGGGAGATCTCTACAATGAGCAGTTCTTC CASSLYAGDLYNEQFF
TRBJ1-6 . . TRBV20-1 TGCAGTGCTAGTGAGGACAGCTACCTCTCCTATAATTCACCCCTCCACTTT CSASEDSYLSYNSPLHF
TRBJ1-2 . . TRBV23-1 TGCGCCAGCAGTCAATCGTATGACCCCCCAGGGACACAGTGGAACTATGGCTACACCTTC CASSQSYDPPGTQWNYGYTF
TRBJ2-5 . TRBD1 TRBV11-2 TGTGCCAGCAGCTCAACAGGGGGACAAGAGACCCAGTACTTC CASSSTGGQETQYF
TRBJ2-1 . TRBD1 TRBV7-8 TGTGCCAGCAGCTTAATTGACAGGGAAAATGAGCAGTTCTTC CASSLIDRENEQFF
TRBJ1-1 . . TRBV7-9 TGTGCCAGCAGCTTAGGGGGGACAATCTCGGTTGCGGCTTTCTTT CASSLGGTISVAAFF
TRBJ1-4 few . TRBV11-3 TGTGCCAGCAGCTCTAACAGGTTCGGCGAAAAACTGTTTTTT CASSSNRFGEKLFF
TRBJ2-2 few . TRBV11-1 TGTGCCAGCAGCTTAGGTGAAGGGGGGAACACCGGGGAGCTGTTTTTT CASSLGEGGNTGELFF
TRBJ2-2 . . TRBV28 TGTGCCAGCAGCTCGGGGGTCGGGGAGCTGTTTTTT CASSSGVGELFF
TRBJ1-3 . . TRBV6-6 TGTGCCAGCAGTTCGGCCAGGCCCTTCTCTGGAAACACCATATATTTT CASSSARPFSGNTIYF
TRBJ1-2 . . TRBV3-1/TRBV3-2 TGTGCCAGCAGCCAAGATGCATCCGAGCTAAGAAACAACTATGGCTACACCTTC CASSQDASELRNNYGYTF
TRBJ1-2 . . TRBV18 TGTGCCAGCTCACACGACAGCAACTATGGCTACACCTTC CASSHDSNYGYTF
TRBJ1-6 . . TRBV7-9 TGTGCCAGCAGCTCGTCCGGGGGATCCTCTTCACCCCTCCACTTT CASSSSGGSSSPLHF
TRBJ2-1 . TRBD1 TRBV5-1 TGCGCCAGCAGCTTGGCTGGGACAGCCTCCTACAATGAGCAGTTCTTC CASSLAGTASYNEQFF
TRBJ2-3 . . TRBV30 TGTGCCTGCGGGGTCGCAGATACGCAGTATTTT CACGVADTQYF
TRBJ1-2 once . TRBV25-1 TGTGCCAGCAGTTCGACGACACCAAACTATGGCTACACCTTC CASSSTTPNYGYTF
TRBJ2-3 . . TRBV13 TGTGCCAGCAGTCCAAGAGGCCATCCAGGCACAGATACGCAGTATTTT CASSPRGHPGTDTQYF
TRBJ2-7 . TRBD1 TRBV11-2 TGTGCCAGCAGCCTGGGGACAGGGGGTTTCTTCTCCTACGAGCAGTACTTC CASSLGTGGFFSYEQYF
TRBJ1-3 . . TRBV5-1 TGCGCCAGCACGGCGGGGGGCTCTGGAAACACCATATATTTT CASTAGGSGNTIYF
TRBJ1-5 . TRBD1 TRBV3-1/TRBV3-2 TGTGCCAGCAGCCCAAACGCAGGGGGTTGGCAGCCCCAGCATTTT CASSPNAGGWQPQHF
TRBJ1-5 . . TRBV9 TGTGCCAGCAGCGTCACAGGAAATCCAGATCAGCCCCAGCATTTT CASSVTGNPDQPQHF
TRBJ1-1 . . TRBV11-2 TGTGCCAGCAGCCCGCACCTCCAGGACACTGAAGCTTTCTTT CASSPHLQDTEAFF
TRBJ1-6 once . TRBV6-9 TGTGCCAGCAGTTACGCGGGGGGCCGGGATTCACCCCTCCACTTT CASSYAGGRDSPLHF
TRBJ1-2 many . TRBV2 TGTGCCAGCAGTGCCTCCCCCGTAGCATACACTGGCTACACCTTC CASSASPVAYTGYTF
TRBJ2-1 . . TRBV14 TGTGCCAGCAGCCAACGGGGACATTTCAGCTCCTACAATGAGCAGTTCTTC CASSQRGHFSSYNEQFF
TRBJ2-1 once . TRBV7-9 TGTGCCAGCAGCTCTCTATCGCTCTCCTACAATGAGCAGTTCTTC CASSSLSLSYNEQFF
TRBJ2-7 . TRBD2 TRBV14 TGTGCCAGCAGCCTAACTAGCGGGGGTTCCAATGAGCAGTACTTC CASSLTSGGSNEQYF
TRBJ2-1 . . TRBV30 TGTGCCTGGAAGCGCTTCAATGAGCAGTTCTTC CAWKRFNEQFF
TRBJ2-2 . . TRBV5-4 TGTGCCAGCAGCTTGAGGGCAGGGGGCCTGGGAGGGACCGGGGAGCTGTTTTTT CASSLRAGGLGGTGELFF
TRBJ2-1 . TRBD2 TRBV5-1 TGCGCCAGCAGCTTGGCCAGGGGACTAGCGGGAATAGAATACAATGAGCAGTTCTTC CASSLARGLAGIEYNEQFF
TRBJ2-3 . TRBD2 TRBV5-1 TGCGCCAGCAGCGCGCAGCGGGGGGACCCCCATACGCAGTATTTT CASSAQRGDPHTQYF
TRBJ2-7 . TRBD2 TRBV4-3 TGCGCCAGCAGCCAAGAACCCCTAGCGGGAGGGCCCGAGCAGTACTTC CASSQEPLAGGPEQYF
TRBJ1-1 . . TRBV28 TGTGCCAGCAGTTTAAGGTACAGGCGGAACACTGAAGCTTTCTTT CASSLRYRRNTEAFF
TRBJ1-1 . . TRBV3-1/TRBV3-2 TGTGCCAGCAGCCCGGACAGTCACACTGAAGCTTTCTTT CASSPDSHTEAFF
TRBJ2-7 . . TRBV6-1 TGTGCCAGCAGTGAACTAGAAGGGGTCGAATCCGTTTTCGAGCAGTACTTC CASSELEGVESVFEQYF
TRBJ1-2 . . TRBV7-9 TGTGCCAGCAGCTTACTTAATTCTCGGTTAAACTATGGCTACACCTTC CASSLLNSRLNYGYTF
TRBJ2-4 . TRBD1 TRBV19 TGTGCCAGTAACAGGGGTGGCCTAGCCAAAAACATTCAGTACTTC CASNRGGLAKNIQYF
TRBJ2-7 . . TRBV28 TGTGCCAGCTCCTTTAACAGGTTAGGCGAGCAGTACTTC CASSFNRLGEQYF
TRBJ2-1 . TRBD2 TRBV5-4 TGTGCCAGCAGCTTAGGACTAGCGGCTTCCTACAATGAGCAGTTCTTC CASSLGLAASYNEQFF
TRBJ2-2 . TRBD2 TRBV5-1 TGCGCCAGCAGCCCGCCTAGCGGGCCGAACACCGGGGAGCTGTTTTTT CASSPPSGPNTGELFF
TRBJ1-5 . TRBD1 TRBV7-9 TGTGCCAGCAGCTTGGGGACAGGAGATAGCAATCAGCCCCAGCATTTT CASSLGTGDSNQPQHF
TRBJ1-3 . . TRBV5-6 TGTGCCAGCAGCTCCAACCGACTTCGCTCTGGAAACACCATATATTTT CASSSNRLRSGNTIYF